Following are 7 T cell receptor beta chains from one sample sequenced in a study of T-cell memory formation after mild COVID-19. TCRdb called the 5' RACE reads again in MiXCR, with one record for every CDR3 protein. The data hold 300,000 to 400,000 distinct CDR3 sequences, with approximately 15% observed a single time. The source material was PBMCs or a T cell subset sorted from them (not recorded which). These receptors came from a man in his late teens or twenties who had mild COVID-19 (a few samples of this study predate the infection). Cell type and time point are not known.

The chain links TRBV20-1 to TRBJ2-3, with D tentatively TRBD2 (6 bases). The CDR3 totals 13 residues. Germline loops: CDR1 DFQATT, CDR2 SNEGSKA (reference sequence). With 6 bases removed from V and 4 bases from J, the gap between germline ends came to 14 bases. CDR3 sequence (DNA): TGCAGTGCCCGCGGGGACGGTCCAGATACGCAGTATTTT. This translates into CSARGDGPDTQYF.

This clonotype was counted only a few times. The chain couples TRBV6-1 to TRBJ2-4; 7 bases match TRBD1. This CDR3 is built from 14 residues. Per germline, CDR1 MNHNS and CDR2 SASEGT. V lost 6 bases and J lost 5; bases outside the gene matches: 7. CDR3 DNA: TGTGCCAGCAGCGAGCGGACAGGCCAAAACATTCAGTACTTC. This translates into CASSERTGQNIQYF.

The chain uses TRBV4-3 and TRBJ1-6, with 8 bases that match TRBD1. The CDR3 covers 14 residues. Germline V CDR1 and CDR2: LGHNA, YSLEER. V trimming: 5 bases; J trimming: 10 bases; junction bases outside the gene matches: 7. Written as DNA, the CDR3 is TGCGCCAGCAGCGCAGACAGGGGTCGATCACCCCTCCACTTT. Encoded protein: CASSADRGRSPLHF.

As to this clonotype: A clone one base away is much larger, so this may be a read error. The chain links TRBV5-1 to TRBJ2-2; D uncertain. Germline loops: CDR1 SGHRS, CDR2 YFSETQ. Trimming left V 4 bases short and J 0 bases short, with 10 bases between. The CDR3 spans 15 residues. CDR3 amino acids: CASSEDGSNTGELFF. In DNA, the CDR3 is TGCGCCAGCAGCGAGGACGGTTCGAACACCGGGGAGCTGTTTTTT. The full variable domain, in which reference TRBV5-1 and TRBJ2-2 provide the parts outside the CDR3, is KAGVTQTPRYLIKTRGQQVTLSCSPISGHRSVSWYQQTPGQGLQFLFEYFSETQRNKGNFPGRFSGRQFSNSRSEMNVSTLELGDSALYLCASSEDGSNTGELFFGEGSRLTVL.

This clonotype was observed a few times. V is TRBV9 and J is TRBJ2-5, with D perhaps TRBD2 (6 bases). The CDR3 has 16 residues. V was cut by 3 bases and J by 5 bases, with 20 bases left in between. The germline gives CDR1 SGDLS, CDR2 YYNGEE. The CDR3 nucleotides are TGTGCCAGCAGCGACGGACTACCCAATGGGGGGGAGACCCAGTACTTC. Its protein product is CASSDGLPNGGETQYF.

This clonotype has at least ten counts. The chain links TRBV29-1 to TRBJ2-5; possibly TRBD1 or TRBD2 for D (5 bases each). This CDR3 has 11 residues. Germline assignment: CDR1 SQVTM and CDR2 ANQGSEA. Trimming left V 7 bases short and J 5 bases short, with 11 bases between. The CDR3 loop reads CSAPEGETQYF. CDR3 bases: TGCAGCGCCCCAGAGGGGGAGACCCAGTACTTC. The full variable domain, in which reference TRBV29-1 and TRBJ2-5 provide the parts outside the CDR3, is SAVISQKPSRDICQRGTSLTIQCQVDSQVTMMFWYRQQPGQSLTLIATANQGSEATYESGFVIDKFPISRPNLTFSTLTVSNMSPEDSSIYLCSAPEGETQYFGPGTRLLVL.

The V call is TRBV4-3, the J call TRBJ2-7; possibly TRBD1 or TRBD2 for D (5 bases each). The CDR3 has 17 amino acids. Looked up from germline, CDR1 is LGHNA and CDR2 is YSLEER. The V gene lost 0 bases and the J gene lost 3 bases, with 18 bases spanning the gap. The DNA for the CDR3 is TGCGCCAGCAGCCAAGATCTGGGACCCAATGGGTACTACGAGCAGTACTTC. Translated: CASSQDLGPNGYYEQYF.